Shown below are 30 T cell receptor beta chains from a single sample sequenced in a study of cytomegalovirus exposure and HLA in healthy donors (dated by TCRdb to the late 2010s). Libraries came from the immunoSEQ multiplex PCR assay. The multiplex PCR relied on a mix of 60 forward primers for TCR Vbeta segments and 13 reverse primers for TCR Jbeta segments. The immuneACCESS repertoire file appears here via TCRdb, limited to in-frame rearrangements. These files lack a portion of the clones; in checked studies, under half of the deficit traces to unresolved V genes, and the cause of the others is not known. Within this sample are approximately 77,000 clones, with 75% of them counted one time only. The top ten constitute roughly 7.1% of the sample. Material for sequencing was PBMCs. The receptors were gathered from a woman between 40 and 50 years old in good health and CMV-seronegative.

The V gene is TRBV4-2, the J gene TRBJ2-3, with no clear D. The CDR3 is 15 residues long. From germline, CDR1 is LGHNA and CDR2 YNFKEQ. Trimming left V 0 bases short and J 4 bases short, with 11 bases between. The CDR3 protein is CASSQDAVNSDTQYF. Here the CDR3 DNA reads TGTGCCAGCAGCCAAGATGCGGTCAATTCAGATACGCAGTATTTT.

This clone was seen more than once but under ten times. V usage is TRBV5-1 and J usage is TRBJ2-1; TRBD2 matches 12 bases. The CDR3 extends over 16 amino acids. Germline-derived CDR1 and CDR2 are SGHRS and YFSETQ. Losses at the gene ends were 0 bases for V and 7 bases for J; bases not matched to a gene: 5. The CDR3 here is CASSLAGLAGPNEQFF. The CDR3 DNA follows: TGCGCCAGCAGCTTGGCGGGACTAGCGGGCCCTAATGAGCAGTTCTTC.

This clone was detected only a few times. The rearrangement joins TRBV30 to TRBJ1-5; 8 positions agree with TRBD1. This CDR3 spans 15 amino acids. Per germline, CDR1 GTSNPN and CDR2 SVGIG (reference sequence). The J segment lost 7 bases and the V segment lost 1 base, leaving 9 bases of the junction unmatched. The CDR3: CAWSGKGRGQQPQHF. CDR3 sequence (DNA): TGTGCCTGGAGTGGGAAAGGCAGGGGGCAACAGCCCCAGCATTTT.

This clone is a singleton in its sample. This rearrangement joins TRBV10-1 to TRBJ1-3, with unresolved D. There are 14 residues in the CDR3. The germline CDR1 and CDR2 sequences are WNHNN and SYGVQD (reference sequence). V lost 10 bases and J lost 0, with 13 bases in between. DNA of the CDR3: TGCGCCACTACGTCGGGTACCTCTGGAAACACCATATATTTT. The encoded protein is CATTSGTSGNTIYF.

This rearrangement joins TRBV7-9 to TRBJ2-5; tentative D call: TRBD1 (7 bases). The J call could be wrong; TRBJ2-7 is a better fit for the DNA end. Germline V gene lookup returns CDR1 SEHNR and CDR2 FQNEAQ (reference sequence). This CDR3 region has 14 residues. CDR3 bases: TGTGCCAGCAGCTTTGCAGGGGGGTCCTACGAGCAGTACTTC. This sequence encodes CASSFAGGSYEQYF.

The rearrangement uses TRBV7-8 and TRBJ1-6; D is ambiguous. This CDR3 has 16 residues. From germline, CDR1 is SGHVS and CDR2 FQNEAQ. V lost 3 bases, J lost 10 bases, and 19 bases lay in between. CDR3: CASSFGEGSLGSPLHF. The CDR3 DNA is TGTGCCAGCAGCTTTGGGGAAGGGAGCTTAGGATCACCCCTCCACTTT.

The DNA of the CDR3 is TGTGCCAGCAGCCCCTACAGGTTTGTGGGGAACACTGAAGCTTTCTTT. Its translation is CASSPYRFVGNTEAFF. The J gene is TRBJ1-1, the V gene TRBV7-8; maybe TRBD1 (5 bases). Trimming took 5 bases from V and 1 from J, leaving 17 bases between them. CDR3 length: 16 amino acids. Looked up from germline, CDR1 is SGHVS and CDR2 is FQNEAQ.

The chain carries TRBV2 and TRBJ2-5; D may be TRBD2 (6 bases). Germline assignment: CDR1 SNHLY and CDR2 FYNNEI. The CDR3 has 14 residues. Trimming removed 5 bases from V and 1 base from J, with 11 bases in between. The DNA for the CDR3 is TGTGCCAGCAGTAACCTAGCGTCCCAAGAGACCCAGTACTTC. Its translation: CASSNLASQETQYF.

This clone has a handful of counts. The chain recombines TRBV19 with TRBJ1-6, with no clear D. The CDR3 loop spans 12 amino acids. V lost 7 bases to trimming and J lost 9 bases, with 10 bases between them. The germline V gene has CDR1 LNHDA and CDR2 SQIVND (reference sequence). The CDR3 region has the DNA TGTGCCAGTAAAAGCGGGATTTCACCCCTCCACTTT. It specifies CASKSGISPLHF.

The chain combines TRBV29-1 with TRBJ2-7; D is possibly TRBD1 (5 bases). Germline CDR1 is SQVTM and CDR2 is ANQGSEA. This CDR3 has 12 amino acids. V lost 8 bases, J lost 3 bases, and 14 bases lay in between. CDR3 protein: CSTLVTDYEQYF. The CDR3 coding sequence is TGCAGCACACTCGTGACAGACTACGAGCAGTACTTC.

This clone was detected a few times. This chain uses TRBV6-5 with TRBJ1-1; D unclear. There are 11 residues in the CDR3. Germline V gene lookup returns CDR1 MNHEY and CDR2 SVGAGI. The V gene lost 6 bases and the J gene lost 6 bases, with 8 bases spanning the gap. The CDR3, as DNA: TGTGCCAGCAGGGGCCGCGCTGAAGCTTTCTTT. Encoded protein: CASRGRAEAFF.

This chain uses TRBV28 with TRBJ2-7; 16 bases line up with TRBD2. The ends lost 6 bases at V and 7 bases at J; junction bases unmatched: 18. CDR1 and CDR2 from the germline V gene are MDHEN and SYDVKM. The CDR3 totals 19 residues. The CDR3 sequence: CASSSNTGTSGRAYREQYF. CDR3 coding DNA: TGTGCCAGCAGCTCTAATACCGGGACTAGCGGGAGGGCCTATAGAGAGCAGTACTTC. Based on the CDR3 plus reference TRBV28 and TRBJ2-7, the full variable domain is DVKVTQSSRYLVKRTGEKVFLECVQDMDHENMFWYRQDPGLGLRLIYFSYDVKMKEKGDIPEGYSVSREKKERFSLILESASTNQTSMYLCASSSNTGTSGRAYREQYFGPGTRLTVT.

On this clone: The same CDR3 can be traced to other DNA sequences in this sample. This chain joins TRBV11-2 and TRBJ2-7, with TRBD1 matching over 11 bases. Trimming cost V 1 base and J 6 bases; bases outside gene matches: 5. In germline, CDR1 is SGHAT, CDR2 FQNNGV. CDR3 length: 15 residues. The CDR3 protein is CASSLVPGQGGEQYF. CDR3 DNA: TGTGCCAGCAGCTTAGTACCGGGACAGGGGGGCGAGCAGTACTTC.

This clone came up a few times. The J gene is TRBJ2-3, the V gene TRBV6-4; D is unclear. Germline loops: CDR1 MRHNA, CDR2 SNTAGT. CDR3 size: 14 residues. V lost 3 bases, J lost 3 bases, and 10 bases lay in between. CDR3: CASSESGETDTQYF. The CDR3 nucleotides read TGTGCCAGCAGTGAATCGGGTGAAACAGATACGCAGTATTTT.

V is TRBV9 and J is TRBJ1-5; tentatively, D is TRBD1 (5 bases). Looked up from germline, CDR1 is SGDLS and CDR2 is YYNGEE. V was trimmed by 0 bases and J by 10 bases, leaving 11 bases between them. CDR3 size: 13 residues. CDR3 region: CASSVGSGIPQHF. The CDR3 nucleotides are TGTGCCAGCAGCGTAGGGTCAGGGATTCCCCAGCATTTT.

The rearrangement links TRBV5-5 to TRBJ1-6; D gene ambiguous. Trimming left V 2 bases short and J 4 bases short, with 7 bases between. This CDR3 is built from 14 residues. CDR1 SGHKS and CDR2 YYEKEE come from the germline V gene (reference sequence). The DNA for the CDR3 is TGTGCCAGCAGCTTAGGCGGGTATAATTCACCCCTCCACTTT. Its translation: CASSLGGYNSPLHF. Filled out from reference TRBV5-5 and TRBJ1-6, the complete variable domain reads DAGVTQSPTHLIKTRGQQVTLRCSPISGHKSVSWYQQVLGQGPQFIFQYYEKEERGRGNFPDRFSARQFPNYSSELNVNALLLGDSALYLCASSLGGYNSPLHFGNGTRLTVT.

This chain links TRBV4-2 with TRBJ1-1; D might be TRBD1 (5 bases). The V gene lost 0 bases and the J gene lost 0 bases, with 8 bases spanning the gap. CDR1 and CDR2 (germline): LGHNA, YNFKEQ. This CDR3 has 15 amino acids. For the CDR3, the DNA is TGTGCCAGCAGCCAAGAGGCAGGGCTGAACACTGAAGCTTTCTTT. Encoded protein: CASSQEAGLNTEAFF.

CDR3 sequence (DNA): TGCAGTGCTAGAGATGAGGACAGGGGGTACTTC. Amino acids: CSARDEDRGYF. This chain joins TRBV20-1 and TRBJ2-7; 9 nucleotides align to TRBD1. CDR3 size: 11 residues. Germline V CDR1 and CDR2: DFQATT, SNEGSKA (reference sequence). V was clipped by 0 bases and J by 12 bases; unmatched bases: 3.

The V call is TRBV6-1, the J call TRBJ2-1, with D unclear. Germline V gene data show CDR1 as MNHNS and CDR2 as SASEGT. This CDR3 comprises 12 residues. V was pared by 2 bases and J by 6 bases, with 5 bases between. In DNA form, the CDR3 reads TGTGCCAGCAGTGAACTAGGCAATGAGCAGTTCTTC. It translates to CASSELGNEQFF.

The V gene is TRBV5-4, the J gene TRBJ2-4; TRBD1 agrees at 7 bases. V lost 7 bases and J lost 6; bases outside the gene matches: 7. This CDR3 is 13 amino acids long. Germline assignment: CDR1 SGHNT and CDR2 YYREEE (reference sequence). CDR3 region: CASSAGGLNIQYF. The CDR3 DNA sequence: TGTGCCAGCTCGGCAGGGGGTTTAAACATTCAGTACTTC.

DNA of the CDR3: TGTGCCAGCAGCCCTCGCGCACGAACTTACGAGCAGTACTTC. It yields the protein CASSPRARTYEQYF. V is TRBV7-2 and J is TRBJ2-7; D remains ambiguous. The CDR3 consists of 14 residues. V lost 5 bases and J lost 4, with 15 bases in between. The germline V gene encodes CDR1 SGHTA and CDR2 FQGNSA.

This clone has more than one count but fewer than ten. In DNA, the CDR3 is TGCAGCGTTGAGTACCGAAGACAGGGGGTCAGGTACGACGAGCAGTACTTC. Protein product: CSVEYRRQGVRYDEQYF. V gene TRBV29-1 combines with J gene TRBJ2-7; TRBD1 matches at 9 bases. The CDR3 has 17 amino acids. Germline CDR1 and CDR2: SQVTM and ANQGSEA. The V and J ends lost 3 bases and 5 bases, in that order; junction bases with no gene match: 17.

The chain links TRBV2 to TRBJ2-3; weak D call: TRBD2 (5 bases). Trimming removed 9 bases at V and 6 bases at J, with 19 bases between. Germline loops: CDR1 SNHLY, CDR2 FYNNEI. The CDR3 covers 14 residues. CDR3 loop: CARATSGGMDTQYF. The CDR3 coding sequence is TGTGCCAGAGCAACTAGTGGTGGGATGGATACGCAGTATTTT.

This clone was seen more than once but under ten times. This chain connects TRBV10-1 to TRBJ1-1; D uncertain. The V gene's germline CDR1 is WNHNN and CDR2 SYGVQD (reference sequence). Trimming shortened V by 6 bases and J by 2 bases, and 10 bases separated the two germline ends. The length of the CDR3 is 13 residues. The DNA for the CDR3 is TGCGCCAGCAGCGCACGGGAAAACACTGAAGCTTTCTTT. This sequence encodes CASSARENTEAFF.

The chain combines TRBV6-4 with TRBJ2-3, with 8 bases identical to TRBD2. Trimming took 7 bases from V and 0 from J; bases not matched to a gene: 12. Germline V gene data show CDR1 as MRHNA and CDR2 as SNTAGT. CDR3 length equals 17 residues. This chain's CDR3 is CASTDPHAGGSTDTQYF. Here the CDR3 DNA reads TGTGCCAGCACCGACCCCCACGCGGGAGGTAGCACAGATACGCAGTATTTT.

The rearrangement links TRBV11-1 to TRBJ2-2; D perhaps matches TRBD2 (5 bases). Trimming took off 7 bases at V and 1 base at J, with 19 bases between the two ends. This CDR3 is built from 17 residues. Germline-derived CDR1 and CDR2 are SGHAT and FQDESV (reference sequence). The CDR3 loop reads CASTPGRWEKNTGELFF. Here the CDR3 DNA reads TGTGCCAGCACCCCCGGAAGGTGGGAGAAGAACACCGGGGAGCTGTTTTTT.

This chain connects TRBV14 to TRBJ2-5; D possibly corresponds to TRBD1 (6 bases). The V and J ends lost 4 bases and 1 base respectively, with 13 bases between them. CDR1 and CDR2 (germline): SGHDN, FVKESK. The CDR3 has 15 residues. In DNA, the CDR3 is TGTGCCAGCAGCCGGAACAGGGTCTCCCAAGAGACCCAGTACTTC. Its protein product is CASSRNRVSQETQYF.

The chain uses TRBV28 and TRBJ1-2; no clear D. Germline assignment: CDR1 MDHEN and CDR2 SYDVKM. The CDR3 is made up of 18 amino acids. V was pared by 8 bases and J by 2 bases, with 27 bases between. The DNA of the CDR3 is TGTGCCAGCCGCCCTCGCCGGTCTTCCCGCCCGAGGAACTATGGCTACACCTTC. Translating gives CASRPRRSSRPRNYGYTF.

V gene TRBV18 combines with J gene TRBJ1-5, with no clear D. V lost 2 bases to trimming and J lost 7 bases, with 9 bases between them. There are 13 residues in the CDR3. Germline V gene data show CDR1 as KGHSH and CDR2 as LQKENI. For the CDR3, the DNA is TGTGCCAGCTCACCATTGCAGGAACAGCCCCAGCATTTT. This codes for CASSPLQEQPQHF.

The chain carries TRBV5-6 and TRBJ2-3; the D is unclear. The V end was cut by 1 base, the J end by 0 bases, with 3 bases between. The CDR3 runs 13 residues. Germline lookup yields CDR1 SGHDT and CDR2 YYEEEE. The CDR3 reads CASSLPSTDTQYF. CDR3 nucleotides: TGTGCCAGCAGCTTGCCTAGCACAGATACGCAGTATTTT.